This entry lists 21 T cell receptor beta chains sequenced from one sample in a study of blood T cell repertoires in COVID-19. Some clones are missing from TCRdb's copy, which holds only in-frame ones; the method was immunoSEQ multiplex PCR. Of 35,000 to 45,000 clones detected, approximately 91% appear once; the ten largest clones hold approximately 2.6%. Sequences were obtained from peripheral blood. The receptors stem from a human donor in a cohort sampled during active COVID-19.

The V gene is TRBV6-4, the J gene TRBJ2-1; the match to TRBD1 covers 10 bases. Germline V gives CDR1 MRHNA, CDR2 SNTAGT. With 5 bases clipped from V and 9 bases from J, the junction kept 7 bases outside the gene matches. The CDR3 is 14 residues long. This CDR3 is CASSRGQGTGEQFF. CDR3 coding DNA: TGTGCCAGCAGTCGGGGACAGGGGACGGGTGAGCAGTTCTTC.

The CDR3 reads CASSLSGGRVTDTQYF. Here the CDR3 DNA reads TGCGCCAGCAGCTTGTCCGGGGGTAGGGTCACAGATACGCAGTATTTT. This sequence joins TRBV5-1 and TRBJ2-3; a weak D match, TRBD2 (6 bases). This CDR3 is built from 16 residues. The V and J ends lost 1 base and 2 bases respectively, with 14 bases between them. Germline CDR1 reads SGHRS; CDR2 reads YFSETQ.

V gene TRBV6-5 combines with J gene TRBJ2-7; possible D gene TRBD1, 5 bases. This CDR3 has 14 amino acids. V lost 6 bases, J lost 5 bases, and 17 bases lay in between. Germline assignment: CDR1 MNHEY and CDR2 SVGAGI. The CDR3 nucleotides read TGTGCCAGCAGCCCGACAGAGTTGTTCAACGAGCAGTACTTC. Protein product: CASSPTELFNEQYF.

This chain links TRBV5-1 with TRBJ1-1, with a tentative D call TRBD1 (5 bases). Germline V gene lookup returns CDR1 SGHRS and CDR2 YFSETQ. V was trimmed by 2 bases and J by 5 bases, leaving 10 bases between them. The CDR3 sequence is 13 residues long. The chain's CDR3 is CASSFQSGTEAFF. The CDR3 DNA is TGCGCCAGCAGCTTTCAATCAGGGACTGAAGCTTTCTTT. Together with reference TRBV5-1 and TRBJ1-1, the CDR3 gives the full variable domain: KAGVTQTPRYLIKTRGQQVTLSCSPISGHRSVSWYQQTPGQGLQFLFEYFSETQRNKGNFPGRFSGRQFSNSRSEMNVSTLELGDSALYLCASSFQSGTEAFFGQGTRLTVV.

V usage is TRBV2 and J usage is TRBJ2-2, with D possibly TRBD1 on 6 matching bases. Germline V gene lookup returns CDR1 SNHLY and CDR2 FYNNEI. Between the trimmed V and J ends, which lost 3 bases and 4 bases, there was a span of 24 bases. This CDR3 spans 19 amino acids. This chain's CDR3 is CASSDLRAEQGPRTGELFF. The CDR3 DNA sequence: TGTGCCAGCAGTGACCTCCGGGCTGAACAGGGCCCCCGCACCGGGGAGCTGTTTTTT.

The V and J genes are TRBV24-1 and TRBJ1-4; D not resolved. The V gene's germline CDR1 is KGHDR and CDR2 SFDVKD. This CDR3 is built from 16 residues. Deletions cut 6 bases from V and 1 base from J, with 14 bases between. The CDR3 region is CATSRVPGKTNEKLFF. CDR3 nucleotide sequence: TGTGCCACCAGTCGCGTGCCGGGGAAAACTAATGAAAAACTGTTTTTT.

The chain has TRBV6-5 and TRBJ2-2; D is perhaps TRBD1 (5 bases). The V gene's germline CDR1 is MNHEY and CDR2 SVGAGI. This CDR3 is built from 14 residues. V lost 4 bases, J lost 0 bases, and 6 bases lay in between. The CDR3 region has the DNA TGTGCCAGCAGTTCGACAGCGAACACCGGGGAGCTGTTTTTT. Its translation is CASSSTANTGELFF.

The count of this clone is one. The rearrangement links TRBV10-2 to TRBJ2-1, with TRBD1 matching 11 bases. The CDR3 loop spans 15 amino acids. CDR1 and CDR2 (germline): WSHSY, SAAADI. The ends lost 6 bases at V and 7 bases at J; junction bases unmatched: 8. The CDR3 here is CASRAGTGGLNEQFF. CDR3 nucleotides: TGCGCCAGCAGGGCCGGGACAGGGGGTTTGAATGAGCAGTTCTTC.

The chain carries TRBV7-9 and TRBJ1-2, with 8 bases matching TRBD1. CDR1 and CDR2 from the germline V gene are SEHNR and FQNEAQ (reference sequence). CDR3 length equals 15 residues. The trim removed 5 bases at V and 0 bases at J, leaving 5 bases unmatched. CDR3 sequence (DNA): TGTGCCAGCAGCCCAACAGGGGGACCTAACTATGGCTACACCTTC. Translated: CASSPTGGPNYGYTF.

The chain is built from TRBV2 and TRBJ1-1; 9 bases line up with TRBD1. Germline values: CDR1 SNHLY, CDR2 FYNNEI. The junction had 11 bases not matched to a gene; V was cut back by 11 bases and J by 1 base. The CDR3 runs 15 residues. This CDR3 is CAGKGQGTRNTEAFF. The DNA of the CDR3 is TGTGCCGGTAAGGGACAGGGTACGAGGAACACTGAAGCTTTCTTT. Filled out from reference TRBV2 and TRBJ1-1, the complete variable domain reads EPEVTQTPSHQVTQMGQEVILRCVPISNHLYFYWYRQILGQKVEFLVSFYNNEISEKSEIFDDQFSVERPDGSNFTLKIRSTKLEDSAMYFCAGKGQGTRNTEAFFGQGTRLTVV.

The rearrangement uses TRBV3-1 (or the pseudogene TRBV3-2) and TRBJ2-1, with 14 bases matching TRBD2. V lost 6 bases to trimming and J lost 8 bases; unmatched junction nucleotides: 0. CDR1 is LGHDT and CDR2 is YNNKEL in the germline V gene (reference sequence). The CDR3 has 13 residues. The CDR3: CASRGLAGDEQFF. Written as DNA, the CDR3 is TGTGCCAGCAGGGGACTAGCGGGGGATGAGCAGTTCTTC.

The chain has TRBV20-1 and TRBJ1-4, with 7 bases identical to TRBD1. The germline V gene encodes CDR1 DFQATT and CDR2 SNEGSKA (reference sequence). Unmatched junction bases numbered 5, after V lost 3 bases and J lost 4 bases. The CDR3 is 14 amino acids. CDR3 residues: CSASQGVYNEKLFF. CDR3 coding DNA: TGCAGTGCTAGTCAGGGGGTTTATAATGAAAAACTGTTTTTT.

The J gene is TRBJ2-7, the V gene TRBV5-4, with D perhaps TRBD2 (5 bases). V was shortened by 3 bases and J by 7 bases, with 14 bases between the two germline ends. Germline V gene lookup returns CDR1 SGHNT and CDR2 YYREEE (reference sequence). The CDR3 extends over 13 amino acids. The DNA of the CDR3 is TGTGCCAGCAGCTACCCAGACTCGGGGGAGCAGTACTTC. This translates into CASSYPDSGEQYF. Complete variable domain (other parts from reference TRBV5-4 and TRBJ2-7): ETGVTQSPTHLIKTRGQQVTLRCSSQSGHNTVSWYQQALGQGPQFIFQYYREEENGRGNFPPRFSGLQFPNYSSELNVNALELDDSALYLCASSYPDSGEQYFGPGTRLTVT.

The chain uses TRBV10-3 and TRBJ2-5; 8 bases are a match to TRBD2. This CDR3 comprises 14 residues. Looked up from germline, CDR1 is ENHRY and CDR2 is SYGVKD. V shed 3 bases and J 5 bases; nucleotides not matched to a gene: 5. The CDR3 DNA reads TGTGCCATCAGTGATTCGGGGGGGCAGGAGACCCAGTACTTC. Its translation is CAISDSGGQETQYF.

V gene TRBV19 combines with J gene TRBJ1-2; weak D call: TRBD1 (6 bases). The CDR3 covers 16 residues. V lost 3 bases, J lost 2 bases, and 16 bases lay in between. Germline CDR1 and CDR2: LNHDA and SQIVND (reference sequence). CDR3 loop: CASSILNRAVNYGYTF. In nucleotides, the CDR3 is TGTGCCAGTAGTATTTTGAACAGGGCTGTAAACTATGGCTACACCTTC.

V gene TRBV7-9 combines with J gene TRBJ1-6, with D tentatively TRBD1 (6 bases). Per the germline V gene, CDR1 is SEHNR and CDR2 is FQNEAQ (reference sequence). V was trimmed by 5 bases and J by 5 bases, leaving 10 bases between them. The CDR3 spans 14 residues. The CDR3 is CASSGGHHNSPLHF. The DNA of the CDR3 is TGTGCCAGCAGCGGGGGACACCATAATTCACCCCTCCACTTT.

This chain joins TRBV2 and TRBJ1-5; maybe TRBD1 (6 bases). V was pared by 6 bases and J by 3 bases, with 15 bases between. The CDR3 loop spans 15 amino acids. Germline V lookup: CDR1 SNHLY, CDR2 FYNNEI. CDR3 protein: CASRKGGGHNQPQHF. The CDR3 nucleotides are TGTGCCAGCAGGAAGGGAGGGGGTCACAATCAGCCCCAGCATTTT.

J is TRBJ1-2 and V is TRBV5-4, with TRBD1 matching over 7 bases. V dropped 5 bases and J dropped 6; count of bases not matched to a gene: 7. The CDR3 length is 13 residues. The germline V gene has CDR1 SGHNT and CDR2 YYREEE (reference sequence). The CDR3 is CASRPGGQDGYTF. CDR3 sequence (DNA): TGTGCCAGCAGACCAGGGGGTCAGGATGGCTACACCTTC.

This chain links TRBV6-1 with TRBJ1-2; D ambiguous. V lost 0 bases, J lost 6 bases, and 11 bases lay in between. The germline gives CDR1 MNHNS, CDR2 SASEGT. The CDR3 sequence is 14 residues long. The CDR3 bases are TGTGCCAGCAGTGAAGCGACGGGGAGGGATGGCTACACCTTC. Protein product: CASSEATGRDGYTF.

J is TRBJ2-3 and V is TRBV2; no clear D. This CDR3 has 16 residues. Germline assignment: CDR1 SNHLY and CDR2 FYNNEI. V lost 3 bases and J 0 bases, leaving 13 bases between the germline ends. The CDR3 region has the DNA TGTGCCAGCAGTGAGCCTGAAGAACTGAGCACAGATACGCAGTATTTT. Translation gives CASSEPEELSTDTQYF.

In this sample, this clone turned up a few times. The genes are TRBV3-1 (or the pseudogene TRBV3-2) and TRBJ1-1; TRBD1 agrees at 12 bases. This CDR3 comprises 14 residues. J was trimmed by 10 bases and V by 4 bases; bases with no gene match: 7. CDR1 is LGHDT and CDR2 is YNNKEL in the germline V gene (reference sequence). Written as DNA, the CDR3 is TGTGCCAGCAGCCGGGACAGGGGGCATGAAGGAGCTTTCTTT. Encoded protein: CASSRDRGHEGAFF.